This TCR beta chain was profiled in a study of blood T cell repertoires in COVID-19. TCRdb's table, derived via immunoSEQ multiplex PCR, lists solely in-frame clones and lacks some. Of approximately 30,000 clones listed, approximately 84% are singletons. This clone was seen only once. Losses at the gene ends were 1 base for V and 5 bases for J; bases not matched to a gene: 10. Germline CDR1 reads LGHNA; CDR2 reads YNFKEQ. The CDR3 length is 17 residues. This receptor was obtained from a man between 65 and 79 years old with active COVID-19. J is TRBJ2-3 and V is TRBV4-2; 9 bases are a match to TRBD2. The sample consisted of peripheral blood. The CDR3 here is CASSQGIGTSLGDTQYF. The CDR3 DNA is TGTGCCAGCAGCCAAGGTATCGGGACTAGCCTAGGAGATACGCAGTATTTT.